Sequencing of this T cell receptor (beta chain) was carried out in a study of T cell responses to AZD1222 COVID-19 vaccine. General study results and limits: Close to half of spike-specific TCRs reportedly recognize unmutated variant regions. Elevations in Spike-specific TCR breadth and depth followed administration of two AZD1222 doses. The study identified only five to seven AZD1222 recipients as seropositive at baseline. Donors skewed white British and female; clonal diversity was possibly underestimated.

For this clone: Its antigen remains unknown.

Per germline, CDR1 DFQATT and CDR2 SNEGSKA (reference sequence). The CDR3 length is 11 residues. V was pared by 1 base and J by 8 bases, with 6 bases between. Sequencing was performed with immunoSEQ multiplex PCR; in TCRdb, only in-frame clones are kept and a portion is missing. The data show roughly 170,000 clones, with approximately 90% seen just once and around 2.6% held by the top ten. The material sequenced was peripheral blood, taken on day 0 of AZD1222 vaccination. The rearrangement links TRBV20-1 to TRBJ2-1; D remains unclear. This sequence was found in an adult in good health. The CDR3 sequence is CSARVWDEQFF. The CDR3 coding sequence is TGCAGTGCTAGAGTTTGGGATGAGCAGTTCTTC.